The clone carrying this TCR beta chain was found once. This table comes from immunoSEQ multiplex PCR, and its TCRdb copy is limited to in-frame clones, with some not included. The repertoire holds tens of thousands of clones, with about 82% as singletons. The source of the sample is a study of technical replicates of blood from several donors. The CDR3 loop spans 15 amino acids. Trimming left V 6 bases short and J 5 bases short, with 19 bases between. Germline V lookup: CDR1 MNHNS, CDR2 SASEGT. The specimen sequenced was PBMCs. V and J are TRBV6-1 and TRBJ1-2; tentative D call: TRBD1 (6 bases). The clonotype comes from a human donor in good health. Some clones in this sample may be carry-over from other donors' samples. The CDR3 sequence: CASSPFTLQGYGYTF. In nucleotides, the CDR3 is TGTGCCAGCAGCCCCTTTACGTTACAGGGATATGGCTACACCTTC.